This T cell receptor beta chain is from a study of human T cells and chemical hapten exposure. Whole-study context: The patient population, which was mostly female, had alopecia areata, totalis or universalis. TCR yield per sample varied, mainly due to pooled library volumes.

This clonotype was detected only a few times. Each CDR3 protein gets one entry after TCRdb re-called the RACE reads with MiXCR. The data hold about 85,000 distinct CDR3 sequences, with 8.5% to 9% observed a single time. Time point indicated: pre-sensitization, week 0. Treatment: therapeutic diphenylcyclopropenone sensitization with weekly scalp DPC. Unfractionated whole blood served as the source for total RNA extraction. Germline V CDR1 and CDR2: MNHNY, SVGAGI (reference sequence). The CDR3 totals 15 residues. The V and J ends lost 6 bases and 0 bases respectively, with 9 bases between them. This specimen consisted of whole blood, obtained in connection with sensitization to the hapten diphenylcyclopropenone (DPC). This chain connects TRBV6-6 to TRBJ2-6; the D gene is possibly TRBD2 (5 bases). The sequence was obtained from a man between 40 and 49 years old with alopecia areata. Some clones in this sample may be carry-over from other donors' samples. DNA for the CDR3: TGTGCCAGCAGCGAGGACTCCTCTGGGGCCAACGTCCTGACTTTC. It encodes CASSEDSSGANVLTF.